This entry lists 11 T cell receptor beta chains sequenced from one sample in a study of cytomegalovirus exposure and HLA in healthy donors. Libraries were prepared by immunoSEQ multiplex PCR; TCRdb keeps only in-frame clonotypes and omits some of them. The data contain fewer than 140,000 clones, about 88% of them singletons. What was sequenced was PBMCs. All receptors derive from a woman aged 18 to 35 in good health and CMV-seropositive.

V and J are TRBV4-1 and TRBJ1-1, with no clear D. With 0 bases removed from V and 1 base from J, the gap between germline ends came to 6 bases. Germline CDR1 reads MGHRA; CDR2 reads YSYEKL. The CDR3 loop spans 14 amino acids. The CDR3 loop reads CASSQDGRNTEAFF. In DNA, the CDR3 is TGCGCCAGCAGCCAAGATGGCAGGAACACTGAAGCTTTCTTT.

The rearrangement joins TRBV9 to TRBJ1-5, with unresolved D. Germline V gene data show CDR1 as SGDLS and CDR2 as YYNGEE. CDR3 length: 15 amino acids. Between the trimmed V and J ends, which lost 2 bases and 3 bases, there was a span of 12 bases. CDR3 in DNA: TGTGCCAGCAGCGTGGAGGGTTTCGTCAATCAGCCCCAGCATTTT. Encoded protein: CASSVEGFVNQPQHF.

DNA of the CDR3: TGTGCCAGCAGTAGCAACAACAGGTCCCGAAAAACCTACGAGCAGTACTTC. Translation: CASSSNNRSRKTYEQYF. The V and J genes are TRBV27 and TRBJ2-7; weak D call: TRBD1 (5 bases). V lost 5 bases, J lost 2 bases, and 22 bases lay in between. The germline V gene encodes CDR1 MNHEY and CDR2 SMNVEV (reference sequence). This CDR3 spans 17 amino acids.

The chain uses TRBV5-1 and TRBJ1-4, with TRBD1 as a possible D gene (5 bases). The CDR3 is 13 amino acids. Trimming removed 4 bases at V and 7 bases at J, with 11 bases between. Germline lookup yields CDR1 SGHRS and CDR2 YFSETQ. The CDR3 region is CASSVREGEKLFF. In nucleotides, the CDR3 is TGCGCCAGCAGCGTCAGGGAAGGTGAAAAACTGTTTTTT.

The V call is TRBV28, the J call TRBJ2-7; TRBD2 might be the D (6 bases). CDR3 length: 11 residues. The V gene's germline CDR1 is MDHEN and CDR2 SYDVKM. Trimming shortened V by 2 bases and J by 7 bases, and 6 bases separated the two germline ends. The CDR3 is CASSLREEQYF. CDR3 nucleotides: TGTGCCAGCAGTTTACGGGAGGAGCAGTACTTC.

The CDR3 bases are TGTGCCACCGAGGGGGGGGGCCTGGAGACGCAGTATTTT. This translates into CATEGGGLETQYF. This chain joins TRBV10-3 and TRBJ2-3; D is possibly TRBD2 (7 bases). CDR3 length: 13 residues. Germline V gene data show CDR1 as ENHRY and CDR2 as SYGVKD. Trimming left V 10 bases short and J 9 bases short, with 20 bases between.

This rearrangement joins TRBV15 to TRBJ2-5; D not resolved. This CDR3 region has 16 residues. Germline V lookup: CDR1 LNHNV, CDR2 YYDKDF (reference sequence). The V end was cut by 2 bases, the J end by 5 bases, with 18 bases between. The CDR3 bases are TGTGCCACCAGCAGACCGCCCGCCTGGAGCCGGGAGACCCAGTACTTC. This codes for CATSRPPAWSRETQYF.

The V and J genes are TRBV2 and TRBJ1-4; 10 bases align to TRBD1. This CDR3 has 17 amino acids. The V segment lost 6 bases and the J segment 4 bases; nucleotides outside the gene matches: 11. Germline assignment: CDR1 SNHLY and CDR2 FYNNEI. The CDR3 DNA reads TGTGCCAGCAGGACAGCCGTTCGGGACAGGGGTAATGAAAAACTGTTTTTT. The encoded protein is CASRTAVRDRGNEKLFF. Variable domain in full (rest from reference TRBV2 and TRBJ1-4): EPEVTQTPSHQVTQMGQEVILRCVPISNHLYFYWYRQILGQKVEFLVSFYNNEISEKSEIFDDQFSVERPDGSNFTLKIRSTKLEDSAMYFCASRTAVRDRGNEKLFFGSGTQLSVL.

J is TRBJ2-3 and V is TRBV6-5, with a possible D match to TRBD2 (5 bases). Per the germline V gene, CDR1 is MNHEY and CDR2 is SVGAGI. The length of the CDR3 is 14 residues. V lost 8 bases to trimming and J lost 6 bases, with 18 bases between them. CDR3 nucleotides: TGTGCCAGCCAAGCGGCAGTCAGCAGGGATACGCAGTATTTT. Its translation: CASQAAVSRDTQYF.

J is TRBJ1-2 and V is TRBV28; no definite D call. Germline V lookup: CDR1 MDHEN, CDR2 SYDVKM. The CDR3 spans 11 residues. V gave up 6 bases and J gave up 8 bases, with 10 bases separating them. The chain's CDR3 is CASRSIRGYTF. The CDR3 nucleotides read TGTGCCAGCAGATCAATCAGGGGCTACACCTTC.

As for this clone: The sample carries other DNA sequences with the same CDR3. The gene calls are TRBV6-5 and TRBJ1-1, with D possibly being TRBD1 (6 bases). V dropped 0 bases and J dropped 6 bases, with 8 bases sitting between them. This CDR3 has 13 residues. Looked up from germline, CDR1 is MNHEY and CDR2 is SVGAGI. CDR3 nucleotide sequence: TGTGCCAGCAGTTACTCCAGGGGCCCTGAAGCTTTCTTT. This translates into CASSYSRGPEAFF.